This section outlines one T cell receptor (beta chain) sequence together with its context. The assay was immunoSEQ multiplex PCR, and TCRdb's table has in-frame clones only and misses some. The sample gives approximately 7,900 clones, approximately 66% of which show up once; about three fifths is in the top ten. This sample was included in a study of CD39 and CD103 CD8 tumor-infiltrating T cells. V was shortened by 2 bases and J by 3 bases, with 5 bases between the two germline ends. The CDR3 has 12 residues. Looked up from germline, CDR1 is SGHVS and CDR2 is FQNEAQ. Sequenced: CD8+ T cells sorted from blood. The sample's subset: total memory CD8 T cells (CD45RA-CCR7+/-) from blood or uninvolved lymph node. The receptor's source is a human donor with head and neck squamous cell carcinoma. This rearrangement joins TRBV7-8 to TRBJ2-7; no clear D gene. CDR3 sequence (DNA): TGTGCCAGCAGCTTAAAACACTACGAGCAGTACTTC. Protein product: CASSLKHYEQYF.